A single T cell receptor (beta chain) is shown here with its context. Its antigen remains unknown. The CDR3 covers 16 residues. Germline V lookup: CDR1 LNHNV, CDR2 YYDKDF (reference sequence). With 3 bases clipped from V and 7 bases from J, the junction kept 6 bases outside the gene matches. Generated by immunoSEQ multiplex PCR, the TCRdb table keeps only in-frame clones and is missing some. The sample yields over 10,000 clones, approximately 88% seen once. This entry is derived from a study of T cells in narcolepsy. Study findings and constraints: Healthy controls reportedly lacked the autoreactive clonotypes serially found in patients' blood. Autoreactive HCRT-specific and TRIB2-specific clonotypes were marked in same-patient CSF-versus-blood CD4+ comparisons.

This clonotype originated in a human donor with narcolepsy. The chain recombines TRBV15 with TRBJ2-1; 13 bases align to TRBD2. The source material was CD45RA- memory CD4+ T cells from PBMCs. This CDR3 is CATSSELAGGGNEQFF. The DNA of the CDR3 is TGTGCCACCAGCAGCGAACTAGCGGGAGGGGGGAATGAGCAGTTCTTC. Complete variable domain (other parts from reference TRBV15 and TRBJ2-1): DAMVIQNPRYQVTQFGKPVTLSCSQTLNHNVMYWYQQKSSQAPKLLFHYYDKDFNNEADTPDNFQSRRPNTSFCFLDIRSPGLGDTAMYLCATSSELAGGGNEQFFGPGTRLTVL.